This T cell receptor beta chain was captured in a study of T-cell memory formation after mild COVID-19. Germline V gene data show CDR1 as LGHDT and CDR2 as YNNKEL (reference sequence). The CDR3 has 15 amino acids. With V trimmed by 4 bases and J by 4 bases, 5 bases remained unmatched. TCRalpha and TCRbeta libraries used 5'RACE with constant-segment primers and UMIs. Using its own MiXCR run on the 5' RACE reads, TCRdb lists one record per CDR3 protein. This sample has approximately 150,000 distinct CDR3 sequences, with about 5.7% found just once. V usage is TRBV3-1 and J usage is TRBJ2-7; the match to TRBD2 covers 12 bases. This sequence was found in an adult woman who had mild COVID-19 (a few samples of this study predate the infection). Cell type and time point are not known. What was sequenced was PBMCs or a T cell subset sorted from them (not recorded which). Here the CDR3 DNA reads TGTGCCAGCAGCCCAGCTGGGACTAGCGGGTACGAGCAGTACTTC. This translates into CASSPAGTSGYEQYF.